This is a list of T cell receptor beta chains from one sample in a study of T cells in localized non-small cell lung cancer. Assay used: immunoSEQ multiplex PCR; TCRdb lists only in-frame clones, some missing. Of some 53,000 clones listed, roughly 90% are singletons. The sample in question was peripheral blood, obtained before any cancer treatment. The origin of the receptors is a male donor aged 60 or over with stage III squamous cell lung carcinoma. CDR3s include the opening cysteine and the closing phenylalanine or tryptophan. The order of the fields is D gene, V gene, clone size, J gene, CDR3 protein, CDR3 DNA. A D gene is named only where the DNA matches it firmly. Only some rows state a clone size, as once, few, many or a class for expanded clones.

TRBD2	TRBV19	.	TRBJ2-3	CASGGLAGRDTQYF	TGTGCCAGCGGAGGACTAGCGGGTAGGGATACGCAGTATTTT
.	TRBV7-2	.	TRBJ2-7	CASSLADGYEQYF	TGTGCCAGCAGCTTAGCGGACGGTTACGAGCAGTACTTC
TRBD2	TRBV5-1	.	TRBJ2-3	CASSLTSASTDTQYF	TGCGCCAGCAGCTTGACTAGCGCAAGCACAGATACGCAGTATTTT
.	TRBV30	.	TRBJ2-7	CAWSGLLVVYF	TGTGCCTGGAGCGGCCTCCTCGTCGTGTACTTC
.	TRBV7-8	.	TRBJ1-4	CASSRGMTNEKLFF	TGTGCCAGCAGCCGAGGGATGACTAATGAAAAACTGTTTTTT
.	TRBV5-1	few	TRBJ1-1	CASSRGDTEAFF	TGCGCCAGCAGCAGGGGGGACACTGAAGCTTTCTTT
TRBD1	TRBV10-2	.	TRBJ2-7	CATRQGSYEQYF	TGCGCCACCCGACAGGGATCCTACGAGCAGTACTTC
.	TRBV19	.	TRBJ1-1	CASRANQNTEAFF	TGTGCCAGTAGGGCCAACCAAAACACTGAAGCTTTCTTT
TRBD2	TRBV13	few	TRBJ2-5	CASSSFGRESRETQYF	TGTGCCAGCAGCTCCTTCGGGCGGGAGAGCCGTGAGACCCAGTACTTC
.	TRBV28	once	TRBJ2-1	CASSLFADRNNEQFF	TGTGCCAGCAGTTTATTTGCGGACCGCAACAATGAGCAGTTCTTC